This entry describes one T cell receptor beta chain. Its antigen is not known. The length of the CDR3 is 14 residues. The normal lung sample lay at least 3 cm, and maximally far, from the tumour. Method: immunoSEQ multiplex PCR; TCRdb's copy keeps in-frame clones and lacks some. The sample carries more than 3,500 clones, 65% to 75% recorded once. These data come from a study of immune cell composition in non-small cell lung cancer. In the study overall: Most cases were lung adenocarcinoma or squamous cell carcinoma. Study results and caveats: Tumour-associated clones >0.5% occurred in roughly a third of adenocarcinomas, approximately 79% of squamous.

Sequencing input: non-adjacent lung tissue. The gene calls are TRBV21-1 and TRBJ1-2. TRBV21-1 is flagged as a pseudogene. The TCR originated in a human donor with non-small cell lung cancer. CDR3 sequence (DNA): TGTGCCAGCAGCAAGTTGGTAGGGGGGGATGGCTACACCTTC. Translated, it gives CASSKLVGGDGYTF.